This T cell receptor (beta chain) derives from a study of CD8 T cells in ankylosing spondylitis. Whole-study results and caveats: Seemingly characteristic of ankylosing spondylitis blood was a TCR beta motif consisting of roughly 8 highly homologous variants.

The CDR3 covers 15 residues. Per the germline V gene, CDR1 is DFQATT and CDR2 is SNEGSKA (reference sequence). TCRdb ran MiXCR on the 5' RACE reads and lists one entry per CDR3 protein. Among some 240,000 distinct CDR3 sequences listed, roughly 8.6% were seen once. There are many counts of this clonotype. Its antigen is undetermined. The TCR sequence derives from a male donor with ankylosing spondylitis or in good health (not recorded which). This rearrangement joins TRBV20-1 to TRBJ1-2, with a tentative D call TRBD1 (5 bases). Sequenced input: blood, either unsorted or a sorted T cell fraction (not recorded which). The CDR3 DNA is TGCAGCGGGGGGACTAACACAGGATCGGGTCGTGGCTACACCTTC. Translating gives CSGGTNTGSGRGYTF.